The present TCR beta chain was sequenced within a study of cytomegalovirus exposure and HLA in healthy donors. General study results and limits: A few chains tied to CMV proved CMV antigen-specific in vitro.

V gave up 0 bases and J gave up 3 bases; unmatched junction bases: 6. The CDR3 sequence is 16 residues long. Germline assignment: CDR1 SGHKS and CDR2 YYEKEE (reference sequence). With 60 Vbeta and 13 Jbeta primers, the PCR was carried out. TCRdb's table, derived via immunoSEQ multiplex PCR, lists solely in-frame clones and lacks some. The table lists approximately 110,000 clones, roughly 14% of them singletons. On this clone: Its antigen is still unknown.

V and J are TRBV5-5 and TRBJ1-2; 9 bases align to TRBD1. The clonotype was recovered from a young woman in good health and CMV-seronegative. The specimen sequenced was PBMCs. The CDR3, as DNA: TGTGCCAGCAGCTTGGGCCCGGGACAGGGAGACTATGGCTACACCTTC. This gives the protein CASSLGPGQGDYGYTF.